This T cell receptor beta chain was sequenced for a study of blood T cell repertoires in COVID-19. Study-level background: Nucleic acid was either cDNA or gDNA, and it came from T cells, B-cell-depleted T cells, or PBMCs.

Unmatched junction bases numbered 2, after V lost 3 bases and J lost 5 bases. This CDR3 spans 13 amino acids. Per germline, CDR1 SGDLS and CDR2 YYNGEE. Profiled with immunoSEQ multiplex PCR; TCRdb holds only in-frame clones, not every one. Found here are 52,000 or so clones, 75% to 80% of them singletons; the top ten hold more than 20%. The J gene is TRBJ1-2, the V gene TRBV9, with 9 positions matching TRBD1. The TCR comes from a man aged 45-65 years with active or convalescent COVID-19. Sequencing input: peripheral blood. DNA for the CDR3: TGTGCCAGCAGCGGACAGGGGGTATATGGCTACACCTTC. Translated, it gives CASSGQGVYGYTF. The whole variable domain, remainder taken from reference TRBV9 and TRBJ1-2, is DSGVTQTPKHLITATGQRVTLRCSPRSGDLSVYWYQQSLDQGLQFLIQYYNGEERAKGNILERFSAQQFPDLHSELNLSSLELGDSALYFCASSGQGVYGYTFGSGTRLTVV.